This T cell receptor beta chain was recovered during a study of OX40 agonist ivuxolimab in advanced cancers. Study summary: People in dose escalation had one of these cancers: hepatocellular carcinoma, melanoma, renal cell or head and neck cancer.

This clone appeared once. Profiled with immunoSEQ multiplex PCR; TCRdb holds only in-frame clones, not every one. The sample comprises tens of thousands of clones, 80% to 95% of which are singletons, and 10% to 15% rests with the top ten. The starting material was CD4+ or CD8+ T cells sorted from blood, obtained in a trial of the OX40 agonist ivuxolimab. The clonotype was recovered from an adult with an advanced solid tumor such as melanoma, head and neck, liver or kidney cancer.

The CDR3, as DNA: TGTGCCAGCAGTAGCGGGAGGGGGTACGAGCAGTACTTC. Its translation: CASSSGRGYEQYF. The rearrangement links TRBV2 to TRBJ2-7, with 10 bases matching TRBD2. The CDR3 contains 13 residues. The J segment lost 4 bases and the V segment lost 5 bases, leaving 2 bases of the junction unmatched. Germline values: CDR1 SNHLY, CDR2 FYNNEI.